The 2 T cell receptor beta chains below were found in one sample sequenced in a study of glioma-infiltrating T cells. Amplification of TCR alpha and beta CDR3 regions from RNA used iRepertoire nested multiplex PCR. TCRdb analysed the multiplex PCR reads with MiXCR anew, one entry per CDR3 protein. The data contain about 380,000 distinct CDR3 sequences, roughly 41% of them singletons. The specimen was glioma tissue, nonneoplastic brain tissue, or PBMCs (not recorded which). The receptors shown here come from a human donor with low-grade glioma or glioblastoma, undergoing nonglioma brain surgery, or in good health (not recorded which).

Note on this clonotype: A much more abundant neighbour one base away suggests this may be a read error. The chain recombines TRBV20-1 with TRBJ2-1; D is unresolved. Germline V gene lookup returns CDR1 DFQATT and CDR2 SNEGSKA (reference sequence). This CDR3 spans 16 amino acids. In nucleotides, the CDR3 is TGCAGTGCTAGAGCGGACCCCTATTACTCCTACAATGAGCAGTCCTTC. Protein: CSARADPYYSYNEQSF.

This clonotype was seen ten or more times. The chain links TRBV6-2 or TRBV6-3 to TRBJ2-1, with D possibly matching TRBD1 (5 bases). The CDR3 contains 13 residues. Germline CDR1 reads MNHEY; CDR2 reads SVGEGT. V was clipped by 6 bases and J by 2 bases, with 8 bases between them. CDR3 residues: CASRDTAYNEQFF. CDR3 in DNA: TGTGCCAGCAGGGACACCGCCTACAATGAGCAGTTCTTC.